This entry lists 13 T cell receptor beta chains sequenced from one sample in a study of T cells in Graves' hyperthyroidism and ophthalmopathy. RNA transcripts provided the source from which TCR beta CDR3 regions were amplified. HTBI primers were employed in a first-round RT-PCR of the TCR CDR3. TCRdb ran MiXCR on the multiplex PCR reads and lists one entry per CDR3 protein. This sample carries approximately 690,000 distinct CDR3 sequences, around 21% of them seen once, and the ten largest clones take around a third. The specimen sequenced was blood. All receptors come from a man younger than 40 with Graves' ophthalmopathy.

The genes are TRBV20-1 and TRBJ2-7; D is possibly TRBD2 (5 bases). In germline, CDR1 is DFQATT, CDR2 SNEGSKA (reference sequence). The CDR3 contains 14 residues. Trimming shortened V by 3 bases and J by 2 bases, and 14 bases separated the two germline ends. The CDR3 spells CSASGSSGAYEQYF. The CDR3 region has the DNA TGCAGTGCTAGTGGGTCGAGCGGTGCCTACGAGCAGTACTTC.

This clonotype was counted between two and nine times. The chain recombines TRBV6-2 or TRBV6-3 with TRBJ2-5, with 11 nucleotides matching TRBD2. With 4 bases clipped from V and 5 bases from J, the junction kept 6 bases outside the gene matches. This CDR3 is built from 15 residues. Germline V CDR1 and CDR2: MNHEY, SVGEGT. CDR3 nucleotide sequence: TGTGCCAGCAGTTCCACCCTAGCGGGAGGTGAGACCCAGTACTTC. It yields the protein CASSSTLAGGETQYF.

The rearrangement joins TRBV29-1 to TRBJ2-1; D gene unclear. V shed 7 bases and J shed 4 bases, with 17 bases lying between them. Germline CDR1 reads SQVTM; CDR2 reads ANQGSEA. This CDR3 contains 14 residues. The DNA of the CDR3 is TGCAGCGCTAAATTAGCCGGACCATACAATGAGCAGTTCTTC. It translates to CSAKLAGPYNEQFF.

Ten or more counts support this clonotype. The chain links TRBV28 to TRBJ2-7; D is possibly TRBD1 (5 bases). The V gene lost 6 bases and the J gene lost 4 bases, with 13 bases spanning the gap. CDR1 MDHEN and CDR2 SYDVKM come from the germline V gene. This CDR3 is built from 13 residues. The CDR3 loop reads CASRMDNSYEQYF. The CDR3 DNA is TGTGCCAGCAGGATGGACAATTCTTACGAGCAGTACTTC.

This clonotype was picked up many times. The CDR3 nucleotides are TGTGCCACTGGAGGGGGCAATCAGCCCCAGCATTTT. Translation gives CATGGGNQPQHF. This chain links TRBV28 with TRBJ1-5; weak D call: TRBD1 (5 bases). Germline values: CDR1 MDHEN, CDR2 SYDVKM. The germline V and J ends were trimmed by 10 bases and 2 bases, with 9 bases remaining between them. CDR3 length: 12 amino acids. Full variable domain (remainder filled in from reference TRBV28 and TRBJ1-5): DVKVTQSSRYLVKRTGEKVFLECVQDMDHENMFWYRQDPGLGLRLIYFSYDVKMKEKGDIPEGYSVSREKKERFSLILESASTNQTSMYLCATGGGNQPQHFGDGTRLSIL.

This clonotype has just a few counts. The chain uses TRBV20-1 and TRBJ2-7; perhaps D is TRBD1 or TRBD2 (7 bases each). There are 13 residues in the CDR3. Trimming pared 3 bases from V and 2 bases from J, leaving 11 bases between. The germline gives CDR1 DFQATT, CDR2 SNEGSKA (reference sequence). CDR3 amino acids: CSARSGGAYEQYF. CDR3 bases: TGCAGTGCTAGGTCAGGGGGGGCCTACGAGCAGTACTTC.

In its sample, this clonotype was seen many times. V is TRBV7-2 and J is TRBJ2-2, with D hard to call. This CDR3 region has 15 residues. V shed 5 bases and J shed 0 bases, with 10 bases lying between them. Per the germline V gene, CDR1 is SGHTA and CDR2 is FQGNSA. The chain's CDR3 is CASSLSGPNTGELFF. In DNA, the CDR3 is TGTGCCAGCAGCCTGAGTGGACCGAACACCGGGGAGCTGTTTTTT. The complete variable domain, with remaining parts taken from reference TRBV7-2 and TRBJ2-2, reads GAGVSQSPSNKVTEKGKDVELRCDPISGHTALYWYRQSLGQGLEFLIYFQGNSAPDKSGLPSDRFSAERTGGSVSTLTIQRTQQEDSAVYLCASSLSGPNTGELFFGEGSRLTVL.

Comments on this clonotype: A read error is likely, as this CDR3 ends without the conserved phenylalanine or tryptophan. The rearrangement links TRBV30 to TRBJ2-7, with 8 bases matching TRBD1. J was trimmed by 2 bases and V by 5 bases; bases with no gene match: 8. The CDR3 has 14 residues. The germline V gene has CDR1 GTSNPN and CDR2 SVGIG (reference sequence). The CDR3 DNA reads as TGTGCCTGGTCAGAACAGGGGGTTCCCTACGAGCAGTACCTC. Amino acid sequence: CAWSEQGVPYEQYL.

The rearrangement uses TRBV11-2 and TRBJ2-6; 10 bases are a match to TRBD1. The CDR3 sequence is 18 residues long. In germline, CDR1 is SGHAT, CDR2 FQNNGV. The V and J ends lost 1 base and 3 bases, in that order; junction bases with no gene match: 6. The CDR3 here is CASSLVGQGDSGANVLTF. The CDR3 DNA reads as TGTGCCAGCAGCTTAGTCGGACAGGGGGATAGTGGGGCCAACGTCCTGACTTTC. Full variable domain (remainder filled in from reference TRBV11-2 and TRBJ2-6): EAGVAQSPRYKIIEKRQSVAFWCNPISGHATLYWYQQILGQGPKLLIQFQNNGVVDDSQLPKDRFSAERLKGVDSTLKIQPAKLEDSAVYLCASSLVGQGDSGANVLTFGAGSRLTVL.

Note on this clonotype: This may stem from a read error, because a much larger clone lies one nucleotide away. The chain is built from TRBV20-1 and TRBJ2-1; 7 positions agree with TRBD2. Germline assignment: CDR1 DFQATT and CDR2 SNEGSKA (reference sequence). This CDR3 has 15 residues. CDR3 loop: CSARGASGVYSEQFF. The CDR3 region has the DNA TGCAGTGCTAGAGGGGCGAGCGGGGTCTACAGTGAGCAGTTCTTC.

There are many counts of this clonotype. The chain combines TRBV30 with TRBJ1-1; TRBD1 agrees at 7 bases. V was pared by 1 base and J by 0 bases, with 5 bases of the junction left unmatched. This CDR3 has 15 residues. Germline V gene data show CDR1 as GTSNPN and CDR2 as SVGIG (reference sequence). The CDR3 DNA reads as TGTGCCTGGAGTGAGGGGGACAGATTGAACACTGAAGCTTTCTTT. Encoded protein: CAWSEGDRLNTEAFF.

This chain uses TRBV14 with TRBJ2-7, with no clear D. Germline V gives CDR1 SGHDN, CDR2 FVKESK. The V and J ends lost 0 bases and 2 bases respectively, with 5 bases between them. The CDR3 extends over 13 amino acids. The CDR3, as DNA: TGTGCCAGCAGCCAAGATTGGGCCTACGAGCAGTACTTC. It specifies CASSQDWAYEQYF.

Concerning this clonotype: This may be a read error, as it is one base from a much larger clone. This sequence joins TRBV28 and TRBJ2-3, with TRBD2 as a possible D gene (6 bases). The germline CDR1 and CDR2 sequences are MDHEN and SYDVKM. Trimming stripped 5 bases from V and 3 bases from J, with 15 bases between. The CDR3 has 15 amino acids. Here the CDR3 reads CASSDFGGATDTQYF. CDR3 in DNA: TGTGCCAGCAGTGATTTCGGGGGAGCAACAGATACGCAGTATTTT.